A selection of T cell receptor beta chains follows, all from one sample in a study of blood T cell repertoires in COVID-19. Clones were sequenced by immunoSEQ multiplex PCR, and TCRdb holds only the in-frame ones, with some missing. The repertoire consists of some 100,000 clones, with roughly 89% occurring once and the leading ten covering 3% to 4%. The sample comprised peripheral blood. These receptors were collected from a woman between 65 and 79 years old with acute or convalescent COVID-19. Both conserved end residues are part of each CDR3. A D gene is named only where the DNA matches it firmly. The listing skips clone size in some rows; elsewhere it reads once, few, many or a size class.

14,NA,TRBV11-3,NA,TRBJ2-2,TGTGCCAGCAGCTCTTCTCAGTACACCGGGGAGCTGTTTTTT,CASSSSQYTGELFF
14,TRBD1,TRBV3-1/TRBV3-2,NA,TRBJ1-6,TGTGCCAGCAGTCCCACAGGGGCGAATTCACCCCTCCACTTT,CASSPTGANSPLHF
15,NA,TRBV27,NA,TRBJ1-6,TGTGCCACCCGACAGGACCTGGGAGCCGCATCACCCCTCCACTTT,CATRQDLGAASPLHF
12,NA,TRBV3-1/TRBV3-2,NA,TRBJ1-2,TGTGCCAGCAGCCAACTCGCGGGGAGCTACACCTTC,CASSQLAGSYTF
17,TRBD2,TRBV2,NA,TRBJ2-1,TGTGCCAGCAGTGAATGGGGGCGGGAGGTAACCTACAATGAGCAGTTCTTC,CASSEWGREVTYNEQFF
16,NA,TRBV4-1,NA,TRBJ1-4,TGCGCCAGCAGCCAGAACCCGGGTGCAACTAATGAAAAACTGTTTTTT,CASSQNPGATNEKLFF
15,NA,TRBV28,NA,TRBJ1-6,TGTGCCAGCAGTTCGGATCAAGTCGGGAATTCACCCCTCCACTTT,CASSSDQVGNSPLHF
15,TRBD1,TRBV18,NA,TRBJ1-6,TGTGCCAGCTCACCTGTGTCAGGGGGTTTGTCACCCCTCCACTTT,CASSPVSGGLSPLHF
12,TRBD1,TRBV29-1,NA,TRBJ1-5,TGCAGCGTTGCGACAGGGAATCAGCCCCAGCATTTT,CSVATGNQPQHF
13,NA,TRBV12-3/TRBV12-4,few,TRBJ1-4,TGTGCCAGCAGTTTAGGGGGCTTTGGAAAACTGTTTTTT,CASSLGGFGKLFF
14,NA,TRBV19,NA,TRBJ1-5,TGTGCCAGTAGTATCGAGGGTAATAATCAGCCCCAGCATTTT,CASSIEGNNQPQHF
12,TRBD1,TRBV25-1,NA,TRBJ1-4,TGTGCCAGCAGGCTCCAGGGGGGAAAACTGTTTTTT,CASRLQGGKLFF
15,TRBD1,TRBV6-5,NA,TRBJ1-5,TGTGCCAGCAGGGGACAGGGGAGCGGCAATCAGCCCCAGCATTTT,CASRGQGSGNQPQHF
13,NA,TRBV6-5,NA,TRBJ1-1,TGTGCCAGCAAAACGCAAACCCGGACTGAAGCTTTCTTT,CASKTQTRTEAFF
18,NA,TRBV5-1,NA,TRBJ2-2,TGCGCCAGCAGCTTGACACAGGGAGGGAGAACGAACACCGGGGAGCTGTTTTTT,CASSLTQGGRTNTGELFF
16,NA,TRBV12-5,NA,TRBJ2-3,TGTGCTAGTGGTCCTGGTACTTACAGCCATGGGGATACGCAGTATTTT,CASGPGTYSHGDTQYF
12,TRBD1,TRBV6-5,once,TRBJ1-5,TGTGCCAGCAGGCTAGGGGGCGAGCCCCAGCATTTT,CASRLGGEPQHF
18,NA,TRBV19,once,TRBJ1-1,TGTGCCAGTAGTATAGGCCTCACCGGGACTCCACCAAAGGCTGAAGCTTTCTTT,CASSIGLTGTPPKAEAFF
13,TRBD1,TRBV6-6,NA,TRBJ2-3,TGTGCCAGCAGGAGACAGGGCCCAGATACGCAGTATTTT,CASRRQGPDTQYF
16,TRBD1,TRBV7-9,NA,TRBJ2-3,TGTGCCTGCCCGGACAGGGCCCAAGGGAGCACAGATACGCAGTATTTT,CACPDRAQGSTDTQYF
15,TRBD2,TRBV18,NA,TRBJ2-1,TGTGCCAGCTCGCCACCGGGACTAGCGGGGAATGAGCAGTTCTTC,CASSPPGLAGNEQFF
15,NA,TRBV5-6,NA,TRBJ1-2,TGTGCCAGCAGCTTGGTAGGGGCTAATAACTATGGCTACACCTTC,CASSLVGANNYGYTF
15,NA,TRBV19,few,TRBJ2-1,TGTGCCAGTAGTAGAAAACAGGGAAATAGGGATGAGCAGTTCTTC,CASSRKQGNRDEQFF
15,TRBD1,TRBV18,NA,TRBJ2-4,TGTGCCAGCTCACCACAAGGACAGGGAGTGGACATTCAGTACTTC,CASSPQGQGVDIQYF
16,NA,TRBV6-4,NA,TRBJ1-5,TGTGCCAGCAGTGAAGAACCCCGACTGGTGGTGAAGCCCCAGCATTTT,CASSEEPRLVVKPQHF
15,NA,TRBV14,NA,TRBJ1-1,TGTGCCAGCAGCCAAGAGCGGGTTCAGAAGGCTGAAGCTTTCTTT,CASSQERVQKAEAFF
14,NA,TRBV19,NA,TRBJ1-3,TGTGCCAGTAGTACTCAGGGATCTGGAAACACCATATATTTT,CASSTQGSGNTIYF
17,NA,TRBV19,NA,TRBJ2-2,TGTGCCAGTAGTATAGTTGGGCGGGGACAGAAAGCCGGGGAGCTGTTTTTT,CASSIVGRGQKAGELFF
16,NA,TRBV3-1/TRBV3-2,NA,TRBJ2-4,TGTGCCAGCAGCCAACGGGCCCCCGGAGGCAAAAACATTCAGTACTTC,CASSQRAPGGKNIQYF
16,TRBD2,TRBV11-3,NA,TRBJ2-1,TGTGCCAGCAGCTTAGATGCCGGGACTAGCGGGGGGGCTCAGTTCTTC,CASSLDAGTSGGAQFF
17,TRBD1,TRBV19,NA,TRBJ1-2,TGTGCCAGTAGCGGGGTCCCGGACAGGGGATTCCACTATGGCTACACCTTC,CASSGVPDRGFHYGYTF
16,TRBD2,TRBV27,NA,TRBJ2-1,TGTGCCAGCAGTTTACTGGGAGCGGGAGCCTACAATGAGCAGTTCTTC,CASSLLGAGAYNEQFF
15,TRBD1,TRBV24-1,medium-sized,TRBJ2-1,TGTGCCACCAGTGATTTAGTCGGGACAGACAATGAGCAGTTCTTC,CATSDLVGTDNEQFF
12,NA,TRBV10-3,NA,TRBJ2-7,TGTGCCATCAGTTCGAGTTCCTACGAGCAGTACTTC,CAISSSSYEQYF
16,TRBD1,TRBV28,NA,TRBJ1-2,TGTGCCAGCAGTTCCACAGGGGGCTTGGATAACTATGGCTACACCTTC,CASSSTGGLDNYGYTF
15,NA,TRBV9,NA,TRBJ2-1,TGTGCCAGCAGCGGACACCCGAGCTCCTACAATGAGCAGTTCTTC,CASSGHPSSYNEQFF
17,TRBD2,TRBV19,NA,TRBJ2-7,TGTGCCAGTAGTGAGGGCTCTAGCGGGAGCCCACGCTACGAGCAGTACTTC,CASSEGSSGSPRYEQYF
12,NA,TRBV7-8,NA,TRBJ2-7,TGTGCCAGCAGTCGAGGACAGTACGAGCAGTACTTC,CASSRGQYEQYF
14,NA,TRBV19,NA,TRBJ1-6,TGTGCCAGTACCTGGACGGGCGGGGGGTCACCCCTCCACTTT,CASTWTGGGSPLHF
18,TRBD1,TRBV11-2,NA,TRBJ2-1,TGTGCCAGCAGCTTAGTAATAGTTGGCGTAGTACAGGGGGGTGAGCAGTTCTTC,CASSLVIVGVVQGGEQFF
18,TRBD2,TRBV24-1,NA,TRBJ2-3,TGTGCCACCAGTCGATTCTCGACCAGCGGGAGTGAAGCGGATACGCAGTATTTT,CATSRFSTSGSEADTQYF
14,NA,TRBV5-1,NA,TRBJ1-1,TGCGCCAGCAGCCCTACAGGGATGAACACTGAAGCTTTCTTT,CASSPTGMNTEAFF
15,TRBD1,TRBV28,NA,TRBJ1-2,TGTGCCAGCACCGGGACAGGGGCTACACTTTTCGGCTACACCTTC,CASTGTGATLFGYTF
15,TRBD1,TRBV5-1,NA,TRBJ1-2,TGCGCCAGCAGCACGGACAGGGGGCGTAGCTATGGCTACACCTTC,CASSTDRGRSYGYTF
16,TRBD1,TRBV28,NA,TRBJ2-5,TGTGCCAGCAGTTCTCCACGGACAGGGGGAAAAGAGACCCAGTACTTC,CASSSPRTGGKETQYF
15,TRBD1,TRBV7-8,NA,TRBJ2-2,TGTGCCAGCAGTAGGCAGGGGGCTCCCACCGGGGAGCTGTTTTTT,CASSRQGAPTGELFF
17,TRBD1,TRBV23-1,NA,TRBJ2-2,TGCGCCAGCAGCCCGCCTAGGACAGGGCCGAACACCGGGGAGCTGTTTTTT,CASSPPRTGPNTGELFF
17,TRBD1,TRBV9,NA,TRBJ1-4,TGTGCCAGCAGTGACACCAACAGGGGGAGCTTAAATGAAAAACTGTTTTTT,CASSDTNRGSLNEKLFF